A selection of T cell receptor beta chains follows, all from one sample in a study of molecular identifiers for immune sequencing clone quantification. TCRdb fed the PCR reads into MiXCR, producing one record per CDR3 protein. The table shows some 320,000 distinct CDR3 sequences, with about 22% occurring only once. Sequencing used naive CD8+ T cells from blood, with Jurkat cell RNA spiked in. The receptor set was obtained from a human donor in good health. Some libraries in this study had Jurkat cell RNA spiked in. CDR3s include the opening cysteine and the closing phenylalanine or tryptophan. Fields, in order: CDR3 DNA, CDR3 protein, D gene, J gene, V gene, clone size. D genes are given only for firm matches. Expanded clones get a size class; other rows say once, few or many, or leave the size out.

CDR3nt: TGTGCCAGCAGGGGGGACAGAACTAATGGAAAACTGTTTTTT; CDR3aa: CASRGDRTNGKLFF; d_gene: TRBD1; j_gene: TRBJ1-4; v_gene: TRBV7-8; abundance: NA
CDR3nt: TGTGCCAGCACCCCGTCGGGGACCACTGAAGCTTTCTTT; CDR3aa: CASTPSGTTEAFF; d_gene: NA; j_gene: TRBJ1-1; v_gene: TRBV28; abundance: many
CDR3nt: TGTGCCAGCAGTTACATGGGACTAGCGGGCACAGATACGCAGTATTTT; CDR3aa: CASSYMGLAGTDTQYF; d_gene: TRBD2; j_gene: TRBJ2-3; v_gene: TRBV6-5; abundance: many
CDR3nt: TGTGCCAGCAGCTCGACGACAGGTCCTAACTATGGCTACACCTTC; CDR3aa: CASSSTTGPNYGYTF; d_gene: NA; j_gene: TRBJ1-2; v_gene: TRBV5-4; abundance: many
CDR3nt: TGCAGTGCTAGTGTCCGGGAGGCGTACGAGCAGTACTTC; CDR3aa: CSASVREAYEQYF; d_gene: TRBD2; j_gene: TRBJ2-7; v_gene: TRBV20-1; abundance: few
CDR3nt: TGCGCCAGCAGCCAAGGCACAGGGTCTACGACGTACGAGCAGTACTTC; CDR3aa: CASSQGTGSTTYEQYF; d_gene: NA; j_gene: TRBJ2-7; v_gene: TRBV4-3; abundance: many
CDR3nt: TGTGCCACCAGTGATCCCGCCCAAGGGGATGGCAATCAGCCCCAGCATTTT; CDR3aa: CATSDPAQGDGNQPQHF; d_gene: NA; j_gene: TRBJ1-5; v_gene: TRBV24-1; abundance: many
CDR3nt: TGTGCCTGGAGTGTGGGCCCGGACCTTTCAACCCTCCACTTT; CDR3aa: CAWSVGPDLSTLHF; d_gene: NA; j_gene: TRBJ1-6; v_gene: TRBV30; abundance: few
CDR3nt: TGTGCCAGCAGTTACGCAGAGACCCAGTACTTC; CDR3aa: CASSYAETQYF; d_gene: NA; j_gene: TRBJ2-5; v_gene: TRBV6-6; abundance: many
CDR3nt: TGTGCCAGCAGCTCTCAGGGGGGGGGAGATGAAGCTTTCTTT; CDR3aa: CASSSQGGGDEAFF; d_gene: TRBD1; j_gene: TRBJ1-1; v_gene: TRBV7-2; abundance: many
CDR3nt: TGTGCCAGCAGCCACGGACACGAAGACGGAGAGACCCAGTACTTC; CDR3aa: CASSHGHEDGETQYF; d_gene: NA; j_gene: TRBJ2-5; v_gene: TRBV3-1; abundance: many
CDR3nt: TGCGCCAGCTGCTTCTGGGGGAGTGTCACCGGGGAGCTGTTTTTT; CDR3aa: CASCFWGSVTGELFF; d_gene: NA; j_gene: TRBJ2-2; v_gene: TRBV5-1; abundance: NA
CDR3nt: TGCGCCAGCAGTCAGACTTCAACAACTGGGACAGGCCCGACCCACCCCTGGTACTACGAGCAGTACTTC; CDR3aa: CASSQTSTTGTGPTHPWYYEQYF; d_gene: TRBD1; j_gene: TRBJ2-7; v_gene: TRBV23-1; abundance: NA
CDR3nt: TGTGCCTGGAGTAAGGACGGGGAAGATGAAAAACTGTTGTTT; CDR3aa: CAWSKDGEDEKLLF; d_gene: NA; j_gene: TRBJ1-4; v_gene: TRBV30; abundance: NA
CDR3nt: TGTGCCAGCAGACAGGTCCAGGGGAACCAGCCCCAGCATTTT; CDR3aa: CASRQVQGNQPQHF; d_gene: NA; j_gene: TRBJ1-5; v_gene: TRBV28; abundance: many
CDR3nt: TGCGCCAGCAGCCAATTCTTGGGAGAATACGAGCAGTACTTC; CDR3aa: CASSQFLGEYEQYF; d_gene: NA; j_gene: TRBJ2-7; v_gene: TRBV4-3; abundance: NA
CDR3nt: TGTGCCAGCAGCGGTCCCGAGGGCGTCTACGAGCAGTACTTC; CDR3aa: CASSGPEGVYEQYF; d_gene: NA; j_gene: TRBJ2-7; v_gene: TRBV5-6; abundance: many
CDR3nt: TGCAGTGCTAGACCGGACAGGGGCGCTGAAGCTTTCTTT; CDR3aa: CSARPDRGAEAFF; d_gene: TRBD1; j_gene: TRBJ1-1; v_gene: TRBV20-1; abundance: many
CDR3nt: TGTGCCTGGAGTCCCGGGCCATCATACACCGGGGAGCTGTTTTTT; CDR3aa: CAWSPGPSYTGELFF; d_gene: NA; j_gene: TRBJ2-2; v_gene: TRBV30; abundance: many
CDR3nt: TGCGCCAGCAGCACTTCATCGTGGTCCTACGAGCAGTACTTC; CDR3aa: CASSTSSWSYEQYF; d_gene: NA; j_gene: TRBJ2-7; v_gene: TRBV5-1; abundance: many
CDR3nt: TGCGCCAGCAGCCAAGAAGTAGCGGGGGCCCGCACAGATACGCAGTATTTT; CDR3aa: CASSQEVAGARTDTQYF; d_gene: TRBD2; j_gene: TRBJ2-3; v_gene: TRBV4-3; abundance: many
CDR3nt: TGTGCCAGCAGCTCTACAGGGAACAATCAGCCCCAGCATTTT; CDR3aa: CASSSTGNNQPQHF; d_gene: NA; j_gene: TRBJ1-5; v_gene: TRBV7-9; abundance: NA
CDR3nt: TGTGCCTGGAGTTTCCACTCGAACACTGAAGCTTTCTTT; CDR3aa: CAWSFHSNTEAFF; d_gene: NA; j_gene: TRBJ1-1; v_gene: TRBV30; abundance: many
CDR3nt: TGTGCCAGCAGTTCGACAGGGAACTACGAGCAGTACTTC; CDR3aa: CASSSTGNYEQYF; d_gene: TRBD1; j_gene: TRBJ2-7; v_gene: TRBV28; abundance: many
CDR3nt: TGCAGTGCTTTGAACAGGAGGGCTTTAACTAATGAAAAACTGTTTTTT; CDR3aa: CSALNRRALTNEKLFF; d_gene: NA; j_gene: TRBJ1-4; v_gene: TRBV20-1; abundance: many
CDR3nt: TGTGCCAGCAGTCCGGACGGGGACTACGAGCAGTACTTC; CDR3aa: CASSPDGDYEQYF; d_gene: NA; j_gene: TRBJ2-7; v_gene: TRBV27; abundance: many
CDR3nt: TGTGCCAGCACTCGGGCAGAAAACACTGAAGCTTTCTTT; CDR3aa: CASTRAENTEAFF; d_gene: NA; j_gene: TRBJ1-1; v_gene: TRBV6-1; abundance: many
CDR3nt: TGCGCCAGCAGCTTTAGCGGGAAGAGCTCCTACGAGCAGTACTTC; CDR3aa: CASSFSGKSSYEQYF; d_gene: TRBD2; j_gene: TRBJ2-7; v_gene: TRBV5-1; abundance: many
CDR3nt: TGTGCCAGCACCCATATAGACAGTTCGAACACCGGGGAGCTGTTTTTT; CDR3aa: CASTHIDSSNTGELFF; d_gene: NA; j_gene: TRBJ2-2; v_gene: TRBV9; abundance: many
CDR3nt: TGCGCCAGCAGCCAAACCCTGGGTCTAGCGGGAGAAGGAGATACGCAGTATTTT; CDR3aa: CASSQTLGLAGEGDTQYF; d_gene: TRBD2; j_gene: TRBJ2-3; v_gene: TRBV4-3; abundance: NA